These 31 T cell receptor beta chains were sequenced from one sample in a study of T-cell memory formation after mild COVID-19. TCRdb reprocessed the 5' RACE reads with MiXCR, giving one entry per CDR3 protein. The sample comprises hundreds of thousands of distinct CDR3 sequences, 28% of which are singletons, and approximately 13% rests with the top ten. Material for sequencing was PBMCs or a T cell subset sorted from them (not recorded which). The receptors derive from an adult woman who had mild COVID-19 (a few samples of this study predate the infection). Cell type and time point are not known.

The rearrangement uses TRBV4-1 and TRBJ2-5; 9 bases are a match to TRBD2. Germline V gives CDR1 MGHRA, CDR2 YSYEKL. With 3 bases clipped from V and 4 bases from J, the junction kept 12 bases outside the gene matches. CDR3 length: 17 residues. CDR3: CASSHHTPSGDGETQYF. The CDR3 DNA reads as TGCGCCAGCAGCCATCATACCCCTAGCGGGGACGGAGAGACCCAGTACTTC.

This rearrangement joins TRBV5-6 to TRBJ2-7; D unclear. The CDR3 is 13 residues long. CDR1 and CDR2 from the germline V gene are SGHDT and YYEEEE. V lost 0 bases and J lost 10, with 14 bases in between. CDR3 bases: TGTGCCAGCAGCTTGGACTCCCCTACCACACAGTACTTC. It yields the protein CASSLDSPTTQYF.

The rearrangement joins TRBV7-6 to TRBJ2-1; the D gene is possibly TRBD2 (7 bases). The germline V gene has CDR1 SGHVS and CDR2 FNYEAQ. V dropped 2 bases and J dropped 8 bases, with 10 bases sitting between them. This CDR3 spans 13 amino acids. CDR3 DNA sequence: TGTGCCAGCAGCTTACCGGGGGGCGATGAGCAGTTCTTC. This encodes CASSLPGGDEQFF. The full variable domain, rest sourced from reference TRBV7-6 and TRBJ2-1, is GAGVSQSPRYKVTKRGQDVALRCDPISGHVSLYWYRQALGQGPEFLTYFNYEAQQDKSGLPNDRFSAERPEGSISTLTIQRTEQRDSAMYRCASSLPGGDEQFFGPGTRLTVL.

J is TRBJ2-7 and V is TRBV2; D remains unclear. Between the trimmed V and J ends, which lost 6 bases and 0 bases, there was a span of 6 bases. Germline V gene data show CDR1 as SNHLY and CDR2 as FYNNEI. The CDR3 spans 12 residues. Here the CDR3 DNA reads TGTGCCAGCAGCGTCTACTCCTACGAGCAGTACTTC. Translated: CASSVYSYEQYF.

The chain employs TRBV6-2 or TRBV6-3 and TRBJ1-4; D is uncertain. Trimming left V 6 bases short and J 5 bases short, with 13 bases between. From germline, CDR1 is MNHEY and CDR2 SVGEGT. The CDR3 is made up of 14 amino acids. CDR3 nucleotide sequence: TGTGCCAGCAGCCTCGGGATATGGAATGAAAAACTGTTTTTT. Translated, it gives CASSLGIWNEKLFF.

In this sample, this clonotype turned up a few times. V gene TRBV20-1 combines with J gene TRBJ2-7; 9 nucleotides agree with TRBD1. Germline V lookup: CDR1 DFQATT, CDR2 SNEGSKA (reference sequence). The CDR3 loop spans 13 amino acids. The V segment lost 3 bases and the J segment 6 bases; nucleotides outside the gene matches: 6. The CDR3 reads CSASRDRELEQYF. The CDR3 region has the DNA TGCAGTGCTAGCCGGGACAGGGAACTCGAGCAGTACTTC.

The V call is TRBV3-1, the J call TRBJ2-1; perhaps TRBD1 as D (6 bases). The germline V gene encodes CDR1 LGHDT and CDR2 YNNKEL (reference sequence). The germline V and J ends were trimmed by 5 bases and 4 bases, with 18 bases remaining between them. This CDR3 has 16 amino acids. This CDR3 is CASSSPGTPLYNEQFF. For the CDR3, the DNA is TGTGCCAGCAGCAGCCCTGGGACACCTCTGTACAATGAGCAGTTCTTC.

This chain links TRBV4-3 with TRBJ2-7; D not certain. CDR1 is LGHNA and CDR2 is YSLEER in the germline V gene. With 3 bases removed from V and 2 bases from J, the gap between germline ends came to 14 bases. The CDR3 length is 15 residues. This CDR3 is CASSQQWAETYEQYF. The CDR3 nucleotides read TGCGCCAGCAGCCAGCAATGGGCTGAGACCTACGAGCAGTACTTC.

This clonotype was counted only a few times. The gene calls are TRBV4-1 and TRBJ1-1, with a tentative D call TRBD1 (5 bases). The CDR3 runs 14 residues. Germline CDR1 MGHRA, CDR2 YSYEKL. The V end was cut by 4 bases, the J end by 8 bases, with 17 bases between. The CDR3 coding sequence is TGCGCCAGCAGCCGTCTAAGCAGGGAAGGAGAAGCTTTCTTT. Its protein product is CASSRLSREGEAFF.

This clonotype was detected many times. This rearrangement joins TRBV23-1 to TRBJ2-7; D is possibly TRBD1 (6 bases). TRBV23-1 is flagged as an ORF with uncertain function. CDR3 length: 20 residues. Trimming removed 0 bases at V and 4 bases at J, with 28 bases between. In nucleotides, the CDR3 is TGCGCCAGCAGTCAATCCCCTGAGCCAAACCGGACAGCCGGTTCGTACGAGCAGTACTTC. Translating gives CASSQSPEPNRTAGSYEQYF.

The chain uses TRBV5-1 and TRBJ1-1; tentative D call: TRBD1 (6 bases). The germline V gene has CDR1 SGHRS and CDR2 YFSETQ. There are 14 residues in the CDR3. The V end was cut by 2 bases, the J end by 5 bases, with 13 bases between. The CDR3 reads CASSLQGTGTEAFF. Written as DNA, the CDR3 is TGCGCCAGCAGCTTACAGGGAACGGGAACTGAAGCTTTCTTT.

As to this clonotype: The missing conserved phenylalanine or tryptophan at the end of this CDR3 makes a read error likely. The chain links TRBV7-8 to TRBJ1-4; D uncertain. The CDR3 is 18 residues long. Per germline, CDR1 SGHVS and CDR2 FQNEAQ. Trimming took 1 base from V and 0 from J, leaving 15 bases between them. The chain's CDR3 is CASSLVSRPTATNEKLFS. The CDR3 DNA is TGTGCCAGCAGCTTAGTTTCGCGACCCACCGCAACTAATGAAAAACTGTTTTCT.

This rearrangement joins TRBV11-2 to TRBJ2-7, with a weak D call TRBD2 (6 bases). The V gene lost 3 bases and the J gene lost 4 bases, with 13 bases spanning the gap. CDR1 is SGHAT, CDR2 FQNNGV, per germline. The CDR3 extends over 14 amino acids. The CDR3 DNA sequence: TGTGCCAGCAGCTTGGTAGGGACTTTTTACGAGCAGTACTTC. Its protein product is CASSLVGTFYEQYF.

The chain carries TRBV6-1 and TRBJ2-7; D may match TRBD1 or TRBD2 (5 bases each). This CDR3 has 14 amino acids. Germline V gives CDR1 MNHNS, CDR2 SASEGT. The V gene lost 7 bases and the J gene lost 2 bases, with 15 bases spanning the gap. The CDR3 region is CASTPGRGPYEQYF. The CDR3 DNA follows: TGTGCCAGCACCCCGGGACGGGGACCCTACGAGCAGTACTTC.

Notes on this clonotype: One end of the junction is discordant with germline, which a read error may explain. The chain employs TRBV29-1 and TRBJ1-2; a possible D gene is TRBD1 (6 bases). Germline V gene data show CDR1 as SQVTM and CDR2 as ANQGSEA. The CDR3 totals 14 residues. The CDR3 sequence is CNVEEAGENYGYTF. CDR3 sequence (DNA): TGCAACGTTGAGGAGGCAGGGGAAAACTATGGCTACACCTTC.

The chain is built from TRBV24-1 and TRBJ2-6; the D is unclear. This CDR3 contains 16 residues. Germline V gene data show CDR1 as KGHDR and CDR2 as SFDVKD. V lost 5 bases and J 0 bases, leaving 10 bases between the germline ends. The CDR3 bases are TGTGCCACCAGTGGTCCCACTAACTCTGGGGCCAACGTCCTGACTTTC. Translating it yields CATSGPTNSGANVLTF.

The J gene is TRBJ2-1, the V gene TRBV12-3 or TRBV12-4, with 9 bases lining up with TRBD2. V lost 8 bases to trimming and J lost 6 bases; unmatched junction nucleotides: 8. The CDR3 sequence is 14 residues long. The CDR3 reads CASGAGGPFNEQFF. The CDR3 region has the DNA TGTGCCAGCGGGGCGGGAGGGCCGTTCAATGAGCAGTTCTTC.

The chain combines TRBV14 with TRBJ2-1; D call uncertain. Looked up from germline, CDR1 is SGHDN and CDR2 is FVKESK. CDR3 length equals 17 residues. The V and J ends lost 5 bases and 0 bases respectively, with 17 bases between them. CDR3 sequence reads: CASSAAPTESSYNEQFF. The CDR3 DNA sequence: TGTGCCAGCAGCGCCGCCCCGACGGAGAGCTCCTACAATGAGCAGTTCTTC.

J is TRBJ2-1 and V is TRBV2; 8 bases line up with TRBD2. Trimming cost V 1 base and J 3 bases; bases outside gene matches: 2. The germline V gene encodes CDR1 SNHLY and CDR2 FYNNEI. The CDR3 totals 15 residues. The CDR3 sequence is CASSEVAGGYNEQFF. In DNA, the CDR3 is TGTGCCAGCAGTGAAGTGGCGGGGGGCTACAATGAGCAGTTCTTC. Drawing the rest from reference TRBV2 and TRBJ2-1, the complete variable domain is EPEVTQTPSHQVTQMGQEVILRCVPISNHLYFYWYRQILGQKVEFLVSFYNNEISEKSEIFDDQFSVERPDGSNFTLKIRSTKLEDSAMYFCASSEVAGGYNEQFFGPGTRLTVL.

The rearrangement joins TRBV4-1 to TRBJ2-7, with D unclear. The germline gives CDR1 MGHRA, CDR2 YSYEKL. The CDR3 has 13 amino acids. Deletions cut 0 bases from V and 2 bases from J, with 5 bases between. The CDR3 DNA reads TGCGCCAGCAGCCAAGAGGGGACCTACGAGCAGTACTTC. It codes for CASSQEGTYEQYF.

The V call is TRBV4-1, the J call TRBJ1-2; D is ambiguous. The germline V gene has CDR1 MGHRA and CDR2 YSYEKL. The V gene lost 3 bases and the J gene lost 5 bases, with 16 bases spanning the gap. This CDR3 region has 15 residues. This CDR3 reads CASSQDGRQRYGYTF. The CDR3 bases are TGCGCCAGCAGCCAGGACGGACGGCAGCGGTATGGCTACACCTTC.

The CDR3 loop is CASSPGTGYYEQFF. DNA of the CDR3: TGTGCCAGCAGCCCCGGGACAGGGTATTATGAGCAGTTCTTC. J is TRBJ2-1 and V is TRBV7-9; 9 bases align to TRBD1. From germline, CDR1 is SEHNR and CDR2 FQNEAQ (reference sequence). With 5 bases clipped from V and 8 bases from J, the junction kept 7 bases outside the gene matches. The CDR3 is made up of 14 amino acids.

The chain uses TRBV7-8 and TRBJ1-1, with D possibly TRBD1 on 5 matching bases. V was clipped by 2 bases and J by 1 base, with 14 bases between them. There are 16 residues in the CDR3. From germline, CDR1 is SGHVS and CDR2 FQNEAQ. CDR3 DNA sequence: TGTGCCAGCAGCTTACGGTGGGGAGGGACGAACACTGAAGCTTTCTTT. Protein: CASSLRWGGTNTEAFF. Together with reference TRBV7-8 and TRBJ1-1, the CDR3 gives the full variable domain: GAGVSQSPRYKVAKRGQDVALRCDPISGHVSLFWYQQALGQGPEFLTYFQNEAQLDKSGLPSDRFFAERPEGSVSTLKIQRTQQEDSAVYLCASSLRWGGTNTEAFFGQGTRLTVV.

This clonotype showed up just a few times. The chain links TRBV5-6 to TRBJ1-5; D remains ambiguous. CDR3 length: 14 amino acids. CDR1 SGHDT and CDR2 YYEEEE come from the germline V gene. Trimming left V 3 bases short and J 6 bases short, with 13 bases between. The CDR3 DNA is TGTGCCAGCAGCTCTGCGCCGATGGGTCAGCCCCAGCATTTT. Its protein product is CASSSAPMGQPQHF.

The gene calls are TRBV29-1 and TRBJ2-6; D is unresolved. From germline, CDR1 is SQVTM and CDR2 ANQGSEA. CDR3 length: 14 residues. The V end was cut by 1 base, the J end by 0 bases, with 4 bases between. The CDR3 DNA is TGCAGCGTTGAAGGCATCTCTGGGGCCAACGTCCTGACTTTC. This translates into CSVEGISGANVLTF.

The chain joins TRBV14 to TRBJ2-1; D perhaps matches TRBD1 (6 bases). Trimming stripped 4 bases from V and 0 bases from J, with 13 bases between. The CDR3 has 16 residues. Germline lookup yields CDR1 SGHDN and CDR2 FVKESK. The CDR3 loop reads CASSLTGKSSYNEQFF. CDR3 nucleotide sequence: TGTGCCAGCAGCCTTACAGGGAAGAGCTCCTACAATGAGCAGTTCTTC. The full variable domain, completed using reference TRBV14 and TRBJ2-1, is EAGVTQFPSHSVIEKGQTVTLRCDPISGHDNLYWYRRVMGKEIKFLLHFVKESKQDESGMPNNRFLAERTGGTYSTLKVQPAELEDSGVYFCASSLTGKSSYNEQFFGPGTRLTVL.

The rearrangement joins TRBV20-1 to TRBJ1-2; tentative D call: TRBD1 (6 bases). The CDR3 is 14 residues long. Germline CDR1 DFQATT, CDR2 SNEGSKA (reference sequence). With 3 bases removed from V and 6 bases from J, the gap between germline ends came to 17 bases. The CDR3 DNA reads TGCAGTGCTAGCAAGCTGGGGGCGGCGAATGGCTACACCTTC. As protein: CSASKLGAANGYTF.

This clonotype was found many times. CDR3 region: CASMQQWNTEAFF. The CDR3 nucleotides are TGTGCCAGCATGCAACAGTGGAACACTGAAGCTTTCTTT. The chain is built from TRBV7-2 and TRBJ1-1; the D is unclear. The CDR3 is 13 amino acids. The germline V gene encodes CDR1 SGHTA and CDR2 FQGNSA. Trimming stripped 7 bases from V and 1 base from J, with 10 bases between.

In this sample, this clonotype turned up a few times. The chain uses TRBV24-1 and TRBJ2-2; no clear D gene. Trimming removed 9 bases at V and 6 bases at J, with 16 bases between. This CDR3 comprises 14 residues. Germline assignment: CDR1 KGHDR and CDR2 SFDVKD. CDR3 region: CATAPLLTSGELFF. CDR3 nucleotide sequence: TGTGCCACCGCTCCCCTACTTACCTCCGGGGAGCTGTTTTTT.

This chain connects TRBV6-5 to TRBJ2-3; 12 positions match TRBD2. V was clipped by 5 bases and J by 2 bases; unmatched bases: 5. Germline V gene lookup returns CDR1 MNHEY and CDR2 SVGAGI. The CDR3 totals 16 residues. CDR3 sequence: CASSRLAGEVTDTQYF. In DNA form, the CDR3 reads TGTGCCAGCAGTAGACTAGCGGGAGAGGTCACAGATACGCAGTATTTT.

This sequence joins TRBV9 and TRBJ2-2, with 8 bases lining up with TRBD2. V was pared by 0 bases and J by 0 bases, with 4 bases of the junction left unmatched. This CDR3 contains 17 residues. Germline V lookup: CDR1 SGDLS, CDR2 YYNGEE. CDR3 protein: CASSVGTSGTNTGELFF. CDR3 DNA sequence: TGTGCCAGCAGCGTAGGAACTAGCGGAACGAACACCGGGGAGCTGTTTTTT.